This T cell receptor beta chain was found in a study of blood T cells in healthy people across ages. With a J-beta primer mix and a sample-barcoded 5' primer, a second PCR ran about 6 to 11 cycles. TCRdb reprocessed the 5' RACE reads with MiXCR, giving one entry per CDR3 protein. The table has more than 750,000 distinct CDR3 sequences, 25% to 30% seen once. Germline CDR1 and CDR2: SGHTA and FQGTGA. This CDR3 is 18 amino acids long. V dropped 1 base and J dropped 0 bases, with 15 bases sitting between them. A further study also used this sample, focusing on T cells of mothers and their children. In that study: Whether related or unrelated, pairs show similar shaping of TCR recombination output by thymic selection.

The clonotype originates from a woman in her thirties or forties in good health. This chain joins TRBV7-3 and TRBJ1-4; D perhaps matches TRBD1 (5 bases). The sample comprised blood. Here the CDR3 DNA reads TGTGCCAGCAGCTTAATAGGGACTGAGAAATCAACTAATGAAAAACTGTTTTTT. This translates into CASSLIGTEKSTNEKLFF.